One sample yielded the 10 T cell receptor beta chains listed below, sequenced in a study of beta chain features in type 1 diabetes. General study results and limits: People with Type 1 diabetes carried modestly yet significantly shorter TCRB CDR3s in all four CD4+ subsets.

These receptors have no identified antigens. Sequencing targeted expressed TCRB transcripts, as all isolated RNA had been reverse transcribed. Clones were read by immunoSEQ multiplex PCR, and TCRdb kept only the in-frame ones, dropping some. The data contain 55,000 to 85,000 clones, about 50% of them singletons. The sample comprised central memory CD4+ T cells from blood. These receptors were collected from a man aged 25 to 40 with type 1 diabetes.

The rearrangement links TRBV6-6 to TRBJ1-6, with a tentative D call TRBD1 (6 bases). Germline V gives CDR1 MNHNY, CDR2 SVGAGI (reference sequence). This CDR3 contains 15 residues. Deletions cut 6 bases from V and 8 bases from J, with 17 bases between. CDR3 DNA: TGTGCCAGCAGCAGAGCCGGGACAACAGATTCACCCCTCCACTTT. The encoded protein is CASSRAGTTDSPLHF.

This chain joins TRBV4-1 and TRBJ2-7; possible D gene TRBD2, 6 bases. The V and J ends lost 6 bases and 0 bases respectively, with 18 bases between them. Germline V gene lookup returns CDR1 MGHRA and CDR2 YSYEKL. The CDR3 runs to 16 residues. CDR3 in DNA: TGCGCCAGCAGTTACTCCGGGACTCGAAGCTCCTACGAGCAGTACTTC. Encoded protein: CASSYSGTRSSYEQYF.

The chain combines TRBV28 with TRBJ1-1, with 7 bases lining up with TRBD1. The V gene end was trimmed by 6 bases and the J gene end by 4 bases; junction bases not matched to a gene: 5. Germline assignment: CDR1 MDHEN and CDR2 SYDVKM. The CDR3 totals 13 residues. The CDR3 DNA reads TGTGCCAGCAGCGACAGGGTTGTCACTGAAGCTTTCTTT. This sequence encodes CASSDRVVTEAFF. Based on the CDR3 plus reference TRBV28 and TRBJ1-1, the full variable domain is DVKVTQSSRYLVKRTGEKVFLECVQDMDHENMFWYRQDPGLGLRLIYFSYDVKMKEKGDIPEGYSVSREKKERFSLILESASTNQTSMYLCASSDRVVTEAFFGQGTRLTVV.

The chain uses TRBV7-8 and TRBJ2-1; 9 nucleotides line up with TRBD2. V shed 1 base and J 9 bases; nucleotides not matched to a gene: 16. The CDR3 has 18 residues. Germline V gives CDR1 SGHVS, CDR2 FQNEAQ. In DNA form, the CDR3 reads TGTGCCAGCAGCTTAGGTCAGAAGGGCGGGGGGGCCCATGGTGAGCAGTTCTTC. Its protein product is CASSLGQKGGGAHGEQFF.

The chain combines TRBV18 with TRBJ2-7, with no clear D. The CDR3 extends over 12 amino acids. V was cut by 5 bases and J by 7 bases, with 12 bases left in between. In germline, CDR1 is KGHSH, CDR2 LQKENI. The CDR3: CASSSNSGEQYF. CDR3 DNA: TGTGCCAGCTCATCAAACTCCGGTGAGCAGTACTTC. Full variable domain (outside the CDR3, taken from reference TRBV18 and TRBJ2-7): NAGVMQNPRHLVRRRGQEARLRCSPMKGHSHVYWYRQLPEEGLKFMVYLQKENIIDESGMPKERFSAEFPKEGPSILRIQQVVRGDSAAYFCASSSNSGEQYFGPGTRLTVT.

J is TRBJ2-7 and V is TRBV18, with D perhaps matching TRBD1 (6 bases). Trimming shortened V by 2 bases and J by 5 bases, and 16 bases separated the two germline ends. The V gene's germline CDR1 is KGHSH and CDR2 LQKENI. The CDR3 totals 15 residues. CDR3 sequence reads: CASSPVRTGTHEQYF. The CDR3 DNA reads as TGTGCCAGCTCACCAGTTAGAACAGGGACCCACGAGCAGTACTTC.

The genes are TRBV7-9 and TRBJ2-7, with 8 bases that match TRBD1. V lost 3 bases to trimming and J lost 7 bases; unmatched junction nucleotides: 5. Per the germline V gene, CDR1 is SEHNR and CDR2 is FQNEAQ (reference sequence). This CDR3 region has 13 residues. CDR3 in amino acids: CASSLLQGGEQYF. The CDR3 DNA sequence: TGTGCCAGCAGCTTGTTACAGGGGGGAGAGCAGTACTTC.

CDR3 region: CASSQPGQSGELFF. The CDR3 DNA reads TGTGCCAGCAGCCAACCCGGACAGTCCGGGGAGCTGTTTTTT. The rearrangement links TRBV6-5 to TRBJ2-2; D perhaps matches TRBD1 (6 bases). Trimming cost V 6 bases and J 6 bases, with 14 bases left between them. CDR3 size: 14 residues. Per germline, CDR1 MNHEY and CDR2 SVGAGI.

This clone was picked up a small number of times. This sequence joins TRBV30 and TRBJ2-2; D is unclear. Germline values: CDR1 GTSNPN, CDR2 SVGIG (reference sequence). V dropped 2 bases and J dropped 4 bases, with 11 bases sitting between them. There are 14 residues in the CDR3. The CDR3 loop is CAWSRGSTTGELFF. In nucleotides, the CDR3 is TGTGCCTGGAGTCGAGGATCAACCACCGGGGAGCTGTTTTTT. Full variable domain (outside the CDR3, taken from reference TRBV30 and TRBJ2-2): SQTIHQWPATLVQPVGSPLSLECTVEGTSNPNLYWYRQAAGRGLQLLFYSVGIGQISSEVPQNLSASRPQDRQFILSSKKLLLSDSGFYLCAWSRGSTTGELFFGEGSRLTVL.

J is TRBJ1-1 and V is TRBV5-1; D unclear. V lost 4 bases and J 6 bases, leaving 19 bases between the germline ends. CDR3 length: 15 residues. Germline values: CDR1 SGHRS, CDR2 YFSETQ. CDR3 DNA sequence: TGCGCCAGCAGCCCGACTAGAACGGGCGGGGCTGAAGCTTTCTTT. Translated: CASSPTRTGGAEAFF.